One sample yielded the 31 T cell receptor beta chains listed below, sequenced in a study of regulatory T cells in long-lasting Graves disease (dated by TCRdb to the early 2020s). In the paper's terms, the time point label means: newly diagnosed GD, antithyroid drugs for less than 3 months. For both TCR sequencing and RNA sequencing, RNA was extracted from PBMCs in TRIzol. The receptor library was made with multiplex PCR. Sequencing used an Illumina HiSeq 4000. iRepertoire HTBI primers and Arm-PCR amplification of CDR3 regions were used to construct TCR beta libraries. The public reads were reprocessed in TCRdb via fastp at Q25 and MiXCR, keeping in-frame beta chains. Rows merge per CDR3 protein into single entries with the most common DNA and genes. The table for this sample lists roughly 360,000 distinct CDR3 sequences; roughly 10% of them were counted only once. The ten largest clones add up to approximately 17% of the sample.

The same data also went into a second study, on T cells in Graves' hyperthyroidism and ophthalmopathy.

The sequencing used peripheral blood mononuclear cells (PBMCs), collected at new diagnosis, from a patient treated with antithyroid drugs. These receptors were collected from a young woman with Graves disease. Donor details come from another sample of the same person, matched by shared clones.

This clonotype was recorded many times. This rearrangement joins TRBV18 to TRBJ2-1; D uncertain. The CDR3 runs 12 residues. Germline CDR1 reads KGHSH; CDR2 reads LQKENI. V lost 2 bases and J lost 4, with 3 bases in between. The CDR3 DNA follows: TGTGCCAGCTCACCAGGATACAATGAGCAGTTCTTC. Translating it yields CASSPGYNEQFF.

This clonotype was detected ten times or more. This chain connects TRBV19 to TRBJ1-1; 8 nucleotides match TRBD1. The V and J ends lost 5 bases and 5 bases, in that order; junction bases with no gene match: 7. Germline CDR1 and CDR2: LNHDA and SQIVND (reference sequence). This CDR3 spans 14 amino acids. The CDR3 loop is CASSHQGASTEAFF. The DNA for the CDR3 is TGTGCCAGTAGTCATCAGGGGGCGAGTACTGAAGCTTTCTTT.

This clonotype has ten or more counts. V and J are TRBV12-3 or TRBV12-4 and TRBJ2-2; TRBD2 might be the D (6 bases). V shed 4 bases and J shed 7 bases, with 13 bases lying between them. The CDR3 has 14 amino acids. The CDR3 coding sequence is TGTGCCAGCAGTTCCCTGCTCGGGGGCGGGGAGCTGTTTTTT. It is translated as CASSSLLGGGELFF.

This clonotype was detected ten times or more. CDR3 sequence reads: CASPKRGLPDGDEQFF. In DNA form, the CDR3 reads TGTGCCAGCCCCAAAAGGGGGCTCCCAGACGGGGATGAGCAGTTCTTC. The chain joins TRBV2 to TRBJ2-1; 7 bases map to TRBD1. Trimming cost V 8 bases and J 8 bases; bases outside gene matches: 18. Germline lookup yields CDR1 SNHLY and CDR2 FYNNEI. The CDR3 is made up of 16 amino acids. The variable domain in full, completed from reference TRBV2 and TRBJ2-1, reads EPEVTQTPSHQVTQMGQEVILRCVPISNHLYFYWYRQILGQKVEFLVSFYNNEISEKSEIFDDQFSVERPDGSNFTLKIRSTKLEDSAMYFCASPKRGLPDGDEQFFGPGTRLTVL.

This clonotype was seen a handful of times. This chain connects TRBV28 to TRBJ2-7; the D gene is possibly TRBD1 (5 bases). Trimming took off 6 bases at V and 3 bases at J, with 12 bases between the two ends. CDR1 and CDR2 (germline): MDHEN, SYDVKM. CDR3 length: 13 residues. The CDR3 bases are TGTGCCAGCAGCCCCAGACAGTTCTACGAGCAGTACTTC. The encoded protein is CASSPRQFYEQYF.

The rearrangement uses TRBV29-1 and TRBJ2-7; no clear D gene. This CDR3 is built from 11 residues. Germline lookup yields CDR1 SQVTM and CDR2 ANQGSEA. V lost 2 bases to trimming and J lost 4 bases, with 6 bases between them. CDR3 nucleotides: TGCAGCGTTGAAACCAGTTACGAGCAGTACTTC. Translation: CSVETSYEQYF.

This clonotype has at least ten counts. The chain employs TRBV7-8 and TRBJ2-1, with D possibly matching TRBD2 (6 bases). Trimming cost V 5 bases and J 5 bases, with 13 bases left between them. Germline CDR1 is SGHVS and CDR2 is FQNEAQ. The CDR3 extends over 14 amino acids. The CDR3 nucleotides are TGTGCCAGCAGCCCGAGGGACTGGAACAATGAGCAGTTCTTC. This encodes CASSPRDWNNEQFF.

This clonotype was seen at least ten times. The CDR3 bases are TGCGCCAGCAGCTTGGTAGGTGGATCCCCTTTGGTTGAGCAGTTCTTC. This sequence encodes CASSLVGGSPLVEQFF. The chain couples TRBV5-1 to TRBJ2-1; no firm D call. Germline V gene sequence: CDR1 SGHRS, CDR2 YFSETQ. V lost 0 bases to trimming and J lost 9 bases, with 19 bases between them. The CDR3 spans 16 residues.

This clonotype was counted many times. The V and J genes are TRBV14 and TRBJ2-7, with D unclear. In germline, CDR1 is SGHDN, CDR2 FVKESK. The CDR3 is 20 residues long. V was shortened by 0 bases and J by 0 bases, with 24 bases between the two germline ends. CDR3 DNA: TGTGCCAGCAGCCAAGATCCGCGGCGACACTCCTTTTACAACTCCTACGAGCAGTACGTC. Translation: CASSQDPRRHSFYNSYEQYV.

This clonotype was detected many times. CDR3 in amino acids: CSARDPQETQYF. In DNA, the CDR3 is TGCAGTGCTAGAGATCCCCAAGAGACCCAGTACTTC. The genes are TRBV20-1 and TRBJ2-5; unclear D gene. Trimming shortened V by 0 bases and J by 1 base, and 3 bases separated the two germline ends. Germline CDR1 DFQATT, CDR2 SNEGSKA (reference sequence). The CDR3 consists of 12 residues.

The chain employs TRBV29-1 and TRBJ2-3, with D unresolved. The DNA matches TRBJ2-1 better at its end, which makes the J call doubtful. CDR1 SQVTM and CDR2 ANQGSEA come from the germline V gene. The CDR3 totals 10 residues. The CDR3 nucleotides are TGCAGCGTTAAAGTCGATGAGCAGTTCTTC. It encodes CSVKVDEQFF.

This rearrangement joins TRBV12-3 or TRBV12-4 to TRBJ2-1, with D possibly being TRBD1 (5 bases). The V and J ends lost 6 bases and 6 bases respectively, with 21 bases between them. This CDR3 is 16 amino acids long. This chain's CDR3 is CASSSPDSDPGNEQFF. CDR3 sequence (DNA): TGTGCCAGCAGCTCCCCCGACAGCGACCCGGGCAATGAGCAGTTCTTC.

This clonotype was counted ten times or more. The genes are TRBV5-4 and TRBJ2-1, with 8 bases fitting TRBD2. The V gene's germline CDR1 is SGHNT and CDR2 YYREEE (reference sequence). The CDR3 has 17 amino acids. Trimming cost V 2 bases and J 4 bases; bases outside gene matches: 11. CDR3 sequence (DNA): TGTGCCAGCAGCTTCCCCGGGGGGGGACTAGGATACAATGAGCAGTTCTTC. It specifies CASSFPGGGLGYNEQFF. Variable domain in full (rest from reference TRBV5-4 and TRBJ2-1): ETGVTQSPTHLIKTRGQQVTLRCSSQSGHNTVSWYQQALGQGPQFIFQYYREEENGRGNFPPRFSGLQFPNYSSELNVNALELDDSALYLCASSFPGGGLGYNEQFFGPGTRLTVL.

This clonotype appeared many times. This CDR3 is CSASEGWGETQYF. In DNA, the CDR3 is TGCAGTGCTAGTGAGGGGTGGGGAGAGACCCAGTACTTC. The chain combines TRBV20-1 with TRBJ2-5, with D perhaps being TRBD1 or TRBD2 (5 bases each). CDR3 length: 13 residues. V lost 3 bases, J lost 4 bases, and 12 bases lay in between. Per the germline V gene, CDR1 is DFQATT and CDR2 is SNEGSKA (reference sequence).

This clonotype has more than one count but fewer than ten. The CDR3 nucleotides read TGTGCCAGTAGTGTCTACAGGTCGGGGCAGACCCAGTACTTC. This gives the protein CASSVYRSGQTQYF. This chain uses TRBV19 with TRBJ2-5; D may be TRBD1 or TRBD2 (5 bases each). V lost 5 bases to trimming and J lost 6 bases, with 16 bases between them. Germline V gene sequence: CDR1 LNHDA, CDR2 SQIVND (reference sequence). The CDR3 covers 14 residues.

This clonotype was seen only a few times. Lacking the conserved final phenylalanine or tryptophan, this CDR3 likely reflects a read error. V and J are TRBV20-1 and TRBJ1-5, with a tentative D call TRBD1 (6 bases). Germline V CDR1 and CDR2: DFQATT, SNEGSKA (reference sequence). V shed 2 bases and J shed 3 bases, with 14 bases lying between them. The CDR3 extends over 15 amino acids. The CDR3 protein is CSARLKGHHNQPQHS. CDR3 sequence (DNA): TGCAGTGCTAGACTGAAGGGACACCACAATCAGCCCCAGCATTCT.

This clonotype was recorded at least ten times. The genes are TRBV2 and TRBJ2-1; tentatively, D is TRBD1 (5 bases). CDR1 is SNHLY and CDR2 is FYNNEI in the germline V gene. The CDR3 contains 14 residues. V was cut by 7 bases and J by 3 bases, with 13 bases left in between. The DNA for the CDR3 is TGTGCCAGCAATGGACAACCTAGCTACAATGAGCAGTTCTTC. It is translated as CASNGQPSYNEQFF.

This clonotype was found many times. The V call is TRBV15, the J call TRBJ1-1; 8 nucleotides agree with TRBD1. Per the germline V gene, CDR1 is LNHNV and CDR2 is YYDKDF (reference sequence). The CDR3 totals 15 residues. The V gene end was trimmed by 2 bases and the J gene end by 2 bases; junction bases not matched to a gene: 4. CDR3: CATSRSGQDNTEAFF. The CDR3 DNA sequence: TGTGCCACCAGCAGATCGGGACAGGATAACACTGAAGCTTTCTTT.

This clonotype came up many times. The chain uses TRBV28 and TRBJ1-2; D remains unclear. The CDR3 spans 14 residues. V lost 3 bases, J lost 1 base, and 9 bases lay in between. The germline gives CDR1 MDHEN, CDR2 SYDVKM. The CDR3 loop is CASSFLGINYGYTF. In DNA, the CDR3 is TGTGCCAGCAGTTTTCTGGGGATTAACTATGGCTACACCTTC.

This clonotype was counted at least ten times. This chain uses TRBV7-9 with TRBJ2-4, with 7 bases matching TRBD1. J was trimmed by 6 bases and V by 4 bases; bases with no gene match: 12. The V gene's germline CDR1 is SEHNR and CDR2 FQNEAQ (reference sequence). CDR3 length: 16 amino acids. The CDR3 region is CASSWGQTTGRNIQYF. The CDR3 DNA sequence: TGTGCCAGCAGCTGGGGACAGACCACTGGGAGAAACATTCAGTACTTC. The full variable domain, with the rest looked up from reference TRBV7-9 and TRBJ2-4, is DTGVSQNPRHKITKRGQNVTFRCDPISEHNRLYWYRQTLGQGPEFLTYFQNEAQLEKSRLLSDRFSAERPKGSFSTLEIQRTEQGDSAMYLCASSWGQTTGRNIQYFGAGTRLSVL.

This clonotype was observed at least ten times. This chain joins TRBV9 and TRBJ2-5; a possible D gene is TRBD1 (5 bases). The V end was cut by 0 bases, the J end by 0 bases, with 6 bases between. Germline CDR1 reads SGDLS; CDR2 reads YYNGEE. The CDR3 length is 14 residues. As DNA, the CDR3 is TGTGCCAGCAGCGTAGGGGGCTACCAAGAGACCCAGTACTTC. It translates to CASSVGGYQETQYF.

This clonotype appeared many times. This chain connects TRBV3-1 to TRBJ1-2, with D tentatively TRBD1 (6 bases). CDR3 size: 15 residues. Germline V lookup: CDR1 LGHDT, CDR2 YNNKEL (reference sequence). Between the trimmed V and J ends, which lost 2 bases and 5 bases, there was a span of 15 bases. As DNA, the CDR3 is TGTGCCAGCAGCCAAAGATGGAACAGGGAGTATGGCTACACCTTC. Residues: CASSQRWNREYGYTF.

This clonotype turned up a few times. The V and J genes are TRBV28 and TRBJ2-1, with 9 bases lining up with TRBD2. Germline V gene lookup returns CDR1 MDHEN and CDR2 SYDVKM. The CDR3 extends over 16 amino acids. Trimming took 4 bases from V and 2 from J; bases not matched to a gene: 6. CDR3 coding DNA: TGTGCCAGCAGTTCGTTAGCGGGAGAGGCCTACAATGAGCAGTTCTTC. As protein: CASSSLAGEAYNEQFF.

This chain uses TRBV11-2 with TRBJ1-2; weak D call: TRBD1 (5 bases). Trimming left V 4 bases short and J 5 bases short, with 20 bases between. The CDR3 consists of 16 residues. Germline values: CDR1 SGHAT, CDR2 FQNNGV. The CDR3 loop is CASSSLSGLPAYGYTF. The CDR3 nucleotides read TGTGCCAGCAGCTCCCTCTCGGGGCTCCCAGCATATGGCTACACCTTC.

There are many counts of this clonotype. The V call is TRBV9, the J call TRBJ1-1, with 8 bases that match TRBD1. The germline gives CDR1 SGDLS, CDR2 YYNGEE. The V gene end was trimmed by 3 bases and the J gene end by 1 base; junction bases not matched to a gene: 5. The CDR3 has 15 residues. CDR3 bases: TGTGCCAGCAGCGGGACAGGGAGCGGGAACACTGAAGCTTTCTTT. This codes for CASSGTGSGNTEAFF.

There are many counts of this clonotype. The CDR3 coding sequence is TGTGCCATCAGCAAGGGGATACAAGAGACCCAGTACTTC. Amino acids: CAISKGIQETQYF. This chain connects TRBV10-3 to TRBJ2-5, with D possibly TRBD1 on 5 matching bases. CDR3 size: 13 residues. CDR1 ENHRY and CDR2 SYGVKD come from the germline V gene. Deletions cut 6 bases from V and 2 bases from J, with 10 bases between.

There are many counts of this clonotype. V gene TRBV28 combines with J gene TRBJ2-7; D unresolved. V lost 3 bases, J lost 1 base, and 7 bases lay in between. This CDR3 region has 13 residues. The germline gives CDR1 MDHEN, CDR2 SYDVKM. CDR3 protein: CASSFIQSYEQYF. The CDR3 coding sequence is TGTGCCAGCAGTTTTATACAGTCCTACGAGCAGTACTTC.

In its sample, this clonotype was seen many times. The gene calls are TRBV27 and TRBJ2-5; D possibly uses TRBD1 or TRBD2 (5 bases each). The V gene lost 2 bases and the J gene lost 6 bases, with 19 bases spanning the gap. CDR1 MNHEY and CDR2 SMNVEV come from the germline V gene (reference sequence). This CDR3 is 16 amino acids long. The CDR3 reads CASSLNPPGTIKTQYF. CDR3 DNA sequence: TGTGCCAGCAGTTTAAACCCCCCGGGGACCATAAAGACCCAGTACTTC.

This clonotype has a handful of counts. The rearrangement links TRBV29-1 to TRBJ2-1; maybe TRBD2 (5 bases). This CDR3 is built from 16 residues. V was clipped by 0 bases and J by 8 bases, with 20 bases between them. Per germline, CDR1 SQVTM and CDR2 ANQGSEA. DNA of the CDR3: TGCAGCGTTGAAGATCCCAGCGGAAACCCCGGCGATGAGCAGTTCTTC. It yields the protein CSVEDPSGNPGDEQFF.

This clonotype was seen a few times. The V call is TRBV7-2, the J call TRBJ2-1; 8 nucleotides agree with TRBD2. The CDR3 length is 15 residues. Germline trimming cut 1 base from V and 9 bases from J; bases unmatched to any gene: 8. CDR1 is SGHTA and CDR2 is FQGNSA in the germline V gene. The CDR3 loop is CASSLVSGRGSEQFF. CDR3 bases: TGTGCCAGCAGCTTAGTATCCGGGAGGGGTAGTGAGCAGTTCTTC.

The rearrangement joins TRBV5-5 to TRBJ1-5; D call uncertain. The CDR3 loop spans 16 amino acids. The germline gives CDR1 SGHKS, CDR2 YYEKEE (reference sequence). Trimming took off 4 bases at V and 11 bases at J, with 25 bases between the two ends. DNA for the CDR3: TGTGCCAGCAGCCCCTTCTTAGTTGGCCTTCTTGGGGCCCAGCATTTT. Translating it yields CASSPFLVGLLGAQHF. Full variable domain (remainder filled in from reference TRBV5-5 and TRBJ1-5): DAGVTQSPTHLIKTRGQQVTLRCSPISGHKSVSWYQQVLGQGPQFIFQYYEKEERGRGNFPDRFSARQFPNYSSELNVNALLLGDSALYLCASSPFLVGLLGAQHFGDGTRLSIL.